This T cell receptor beta chain was identified during a study of OX40 agonist ivuxolimab in advanced cancers. Only in-frame clones appear in the TCRdb table, and some are missing; sequencing was by immunoSEQ multiplex PCR. The table lists around 43,000 clones, roughly nine tenths of them singletons, with more than 10% in the top ten. The sequence was collected from an adult with an advanced solid tumor such as melanoma, head and neck, liver or kidney cancer. The sample consisted of CD4+ or CD8+ T cells sorted from blood, taken in a trial of the OX40 agonist ivuxolimab.

CDR3 amino acids: CASSSGAGETQYF. DNA of the CDR3: TGTGCCAGCAGCTCCGGGGCAGGAGAGACCCAGTACTTC. The chain links TRBV7-9 to TRBJ2-5; perhaps D is TRBD1 or TRBD2 (5 bases each). The V gene lost 4 bases and the J gene lost 4 bases, with 10 bases spanning the gap. This CDR3 contains 13 residues. Germline CDR1 reads SEHNR; CDR2 reads FQNEAQ (reference sequence).